The 27 T cell receptor beta chains listed next were all sequenced from one sample in a study of T cell responses to AZD1222 COVID-19 vaccine (dated by TCRdb to the early 2020s). This sample's time point label indicates: baseline before first vaccination. Receptor libraries were prepared by the immunoSEQ multiplex PCR assay. TCRdb stores this immuneACCESS table with in-frame sequences only. Part of the clones is absent; in the studies checked, under half of the shortfall reflects unresolved V genes, and no reason is known for the rest. The sample has over 100,000 clones on record, about 83% of them singletons. 9.5% to 15% of the sample goes to the ten largest clones. The sequencing here drew on peripheral blood, taken on day 0 of AZD1222 vaccination. Source of these receptors: an adult in good health.

The V call is TRBV9, the J call TRBJ2-1; D may be TRBD2 (6 bases). The V gene lost 4 bases and the J gene lost 1 base, with 9 bases spanning the gap. Germline V gives CDR1 SGDLS, CDR2 YYNGEE. CDR3 size: 14 residues. Here the CDR3 reads CASSPAGSYNEQFF. The DNA of the CDR3 is TGTGCCAGCAGCCCCGCGGGGTCCTACAATGAGCAGTTCTTC.

The chain combines TRBV28 with TRBJ2-1; 9 bases line up with TRBD1. Germline trimming cut 6 bases from V and 2 bases from J; bases unmatched to any gene: 5. The CDR3 totals 15 residues. Germline V gives CDR1 MDHEN, CDR2 SYDVKM. CDR3 in amino acids: CASRIGQGTYNEQFF. DNA for the CDR3: TGTGCCAGCAGAATTGGACAGGGGACCTACAATGAGCAGTTCTTC.

Only one count was recorded for this clone. This sequence joins TRBV27 and TRBJ1-1, with D possibly matching TRBD1 (5 bases). In germline, CDR1 is MNHEY, CDR2 SMNVEV (reference sequence). The CDR3 consists of 16 residues. The V gene lost 5 bases and the J gene lost 0 bases, with 16 bases spanning the gap. Here the CDR3 reads CASSLRTPQMNTEAFF. The DNA for the CDR3 is TGTGCCAGCAGTCTCCGGACACCCCAGATGAACACTGAAGCTTTCTTT.

The J gene is TRBJ1-5, the V gene TRBV19, with 7 bases matching TRBD1. V lost 5 bases, J lost 7 bases, and 11 bases stayed unmatched. The CDR3 runs to 15 residues. Germline V gene lookup returns CDR1 LNHDA and CDR2 SQIVND (reference sequence). CDR3 residues: CASSLTQGRRQPQHF. In nucleotides, the CDR3 is TGTGCCAGTAGTCTCACACAGGGGAGGAGGCAGCCCCAGCATTTT.

This chain joins TRBV5-1 and TRBJ1-4; no definite D call. The CDR3 runs 16 residues. The germline CDR1 and CDR2 sequences are SGHRS and YFSETQ. Trimming left V 0 bases short and J 3 bases short, with 12 bases between. The DNA of the CDR3 is TGCGCCAGCAGCTTGGGTTTTGGGAGGTCTAATGAAAAACTGTTTTTT. Residues: CASSLGFGRSNEKLFF.

The V and J genes are TRBV5-4 and TRBJ2-1, with 10 nucleotides matching TRBD2. CDR3 length: 18 residues. Germline lookup yields CDR1 SGHNT and CDR2 YYREEE (reference sequence). Germline trimming cut 4 bases from V and 5 bases from J; bases unmatched to any gene: 15. CDR3 DNA: TGTGCCAGCAGCCCCGCGGTAGCGGGAGGTGGAGCCCACAATGAGCAGTTCTTC. It encodes CASSPAVAGGGAHNEQFF.

The chain recombines TRBV7-9 with TRBJ2-7; TRBD1 matches at 7 bases. The CDR3 runs 16 residues. Per germline, CDR1 SEHNR and CDR2 FQNEAQ (reference sequence). V was clipped by 4 bases and J by 2 bases; unmatched bases: 11. The CDR3 spells CASSSPPGQITYEQYF. The DNA of the CDR3 is TGTGCCAGCAGCTCCCCCCCGGGACAGATCACCTACGAGCAGTACTTC.

The CDR3 protein is CASSLVAGPSPTEAFF. The CDR3 bases are TGCGCCAGCAGCTTGGTAGCAGGGCCCAGCCCCACTGAAGCTTTCTTT. The rearrangement links TRBV5-1 to TRBJ1-1; D is possibly TRBD1 (5 bases). Trimming removed 0 bases from V and 4 bases from J, with 16 bases in between. The CDR3 totals 16 residues. In germline, CDR1 is SGHRS, CDR2 YFSETQ.

This clone was observed a single time. The chain couples TRBV6-6 to TRBJ1-5; no clear D. CDR1 MNHNY and CDR2 SVGAGI come from the germline V gene (reference sequence). CDR3 length: 15 amino acids. The V gene lost 3 bases and the J gene lost 5 bases, with 14 bases spanning the gap. CDR3 protein: CASSYSGVDHQPQHF. In DNA, the CDR3 is TGTGCCAGCAGTTATTCTGGAGTCGATCATCAGCCCCAGCATTTT.

The V gene is TRBV6-5, the J gene TRBJ1-4, with D unresolved. This CDR3 comprises 14 residues. Trimming removed 7 bases at V and 8 bases at J, with 17 bases between. In germline, CDR1 is MNHEY, CDR2 SVGAGI. The CDR3 here is CASNTRGLGEKLFF. CDR3 coding DNA: TGTGCCAGCAATACCCGTGGGCTGGGGGAAAAACTGTTTTTT.

The chain recombines TRBV19 with TRBJ1-5, with D unclear. CDR3 length equals 18 residues. Per the germline V gene, CDR1 is LNHDA and CDR2 is SQIVND (reference sequence). V lost 3 bases, J lost 5 bases, and 23 bases lay in between. The CDR3 reads CASSITGFALATDQPQHF. In DNA form, the CDR3 reads TGTGCCAGTAGTATCACGGGATTTGCGTTAGCTACGGATCAGCCCCAGCATTTT.

The chain is built from TRBV7-3 and TRBJ2-5; perhaps TRBD1 as D (6 bases). Germline CDR1 is SGHTA and CDR2 is FQGTGA. The CDR3 consists of 15 residues. Trimming removed 2 bases from V and 5 bases from J, with 15 bases in between. The CDR3 bases are TGTGCCAGCAGCTTACTGGGCAGGGGCGGCGAGACCCAGTACTTC. It encodes CASSLLGRGGETQYF.

The CDR3 loop reads CASSLTGQLNQPQHF. DNA of the CDR3: TGTGCCAGCAGTCTCACCGGACAGCTAAATCAGCCCCAGCATTTT. The chain joins TRBV28 to TRBJ1-5; D is perhaps TRBD1 (6 bases). Trimming took 5 bases from V and 4 from J, leaving 15 bases between them. The germline V gene has CDR1 MDHEN and CDR2 SYDVKM. The CDR3 runs to 15 residues.

The rearrangement uses TRBV30 and TRBJ1-1; TRBD1 matches at 8 bases. The CDR3 consists of 13 residues. Per the germline V gene, CDR1 is GTSNPN and CDR2 is SVGIG (reference sequence). V was clipped by 5 bases and J by 3 bases; unmatched bases: 5. Written as DNA, the CDR3 is TGTGCCTGGGCCTTGACAGGGGACACTGAAGCTTTCTTT. It yields the protein CAWALTGDTEAFF.

The gene calls are TRBV5-1 and TRBJ1-6; D unclear. The CDR3 consists of 16 residues. Trimming left V 5 bases short and J 7 bases short, with 19 bases between. Germline V gene lookup returns CDR1 SGHRS and CDR2 YFSETQ. CDR3 nucleotide sequence: TGCGCCAGCAGTCCTGGCTGGGAGGGATCGAATTCACCCCTCCACTTT. Translation gives CASSPGWEGSNSPLHF.

The chain employs TRBV5-1 and TRBJ2-6, with 10 bases lining up with TRBD1. Per germline, CDR1 SGHRS and CDR2 YFSETQ. The CDR3 covers 16 residues. V gave up 5 bases and J gave up 2 bases; unmatched junction bases: 4. The DNA for the CDR3 is TGCGCCAGCAGTCAAGGGACAGGGGCTGGGGCCAACGTCCTGACTTTC. Its protein product is CASSQGTGAGANVLTF. The full variable domain, completed using reference TRBV5-1 and TRBJ2-6, is KAGVTQTPRYLIKTRGQQVTLSCSPISGHRSVSWYQQTPGQGLQFLFEYFSETQRNKGNFPGRFSGRQFSNSRSEMNVSTLELGDSALYLCASSQGTGAGANVLTFGAGSRLTVL.

The chain recombines TRBV6-2 or TRBV6-3 with TRBJ2-5; unclear D gene. The V gene lost 1 base and the J gene lost 13 bases, with 13 bases spanning the gap. This CDR3 region has 12 residues. Germline V CDR1 and CDR2: MNHEY, SVGEGT. The CDR3 DNA follows: TGTGCCAGCAGTTACTGGGGTAGACTGGCGTACTTC. Translation: CASSYWGRLAYF.

In regard to this clone: At the DNA level, this CDR3 is encoded by other sequences in the same sample as well. This chain joins TRBV7-2 and TRBJ1-6; D is uncertain. V lost 5 bases and J 8 bases, leaving 13 bases between the germline ends. The CDR3 spans 14 residues. Germline V gives CDR1 SGHTA, CDR2 FQGNSA. CDR3 loop: CASSPLGRDSPLHF. As DNA, the CDR3 is TGTGCCAGCAGCCCTCTGGGGAGAGATTCACCCCTCCACTTT.

The chain joins TRBV4-1 to TRBJ2-4; possibly TRBD2 for D (5 bases). Germline values: CDR1 MGHRA, CDR2 YSYEKL. The CDR3 has 16 amino acids. V was pared by 0 bases and J by 0 bases, with 9 bases between. Here the CDR3 reads CASSQDPGLAKNIQYF. The CDR3 region has the DNA TGCGCCAGCAGCCAAGACCCCGGACTAGCCAAAAACATTCAGTACTTC.

The chain uses TRBV6-6 and TRBJ1-1; D possibly corresponds to TRBD1 (6 bases). V lost 5 bases to trimming and J lost 1 base, with 8 bases between them. The CDR3 totals 13 residues. Germline CDR1 MNHNY, CDR2 SVGAGI (reference sequence). As DNA, the CDR3 is TGTGCCAGCAGTACACAGGGGAACACTGAAGCTTTCTTT. Its protein product is CASSTQGNTEAFF.

The chain joins TRBV5-6 to TRBJ2-3, with D tentatively TRBD1 (5 bases). The CDR3 runs to 15 residues. The V end lost 1 base, the J end lost 1 base, and 10 bases lay between the germline ends. Per germline, CDR1 SGHDT and CDR2 YYEEEE. CDR3 DNA sequence: TGTGCCAGCAGCTTGAAAGGGGCTGGCACAGATACGCAGTATTTT. As protein: CASSLKGAGTDTQYF.

The chain joins TRBV10-3 to TRBJ2-1; tentative D call: TRBD2 (6 bases). Trimming left V 7 bases short and J 0 bases short, with 22 bases between. CDR1 ENHRY and CDR2 SYGVKD come from the germline V gene. The length of the CDR3 is 18 residues. The CDR3 sequence: CAIKATALSGTSYNEQFF. The CDR3 DNA reads as TGTGCCATCAAAGCGACAGCTCTTAGCGGTACCTCCTACAATGAGCAGTTCTTC.

The rearrangement uses TRBV5-1 and TRBJ2-1, with TRBD2 matching over 12 bases. This CDR3 region has 16 residues. V lost 0 bases, J lost 7 bases, and 5 bases stayed unmatched. From germline, CDR1 is SGHRS and CDR2 YFSETQ. CDR3 bases: TGCGCCAGCAGCTTGGCCCTAGCGGGAGGGCCGAATGAGCAGTTCTTC. It translates to CASSLALAGGPNEQFF.

This sequence joins TRBV28 and TRBJ2-1; TRBD1 matches at 7 bases. Germline V CDR1 and CDR2: MDHEN, SYDVKM. The V and J ends lost 6 bases and 3 bases, in that order; junction bases with no gene match: 2. The CDR3 is 13 amino acids. The CDR3 loop reads CASSRGFYNEQFF. The CDR3 DNA follows: TGTGCCAGCAGCAGGGGGTTCTACAATGAGCAGTTCTTC.

This clone was detected only once. The genes are TRBV28 and TRBJ2-2; 8 nucleotides agree with TRBD2. This CDR3 spans 16 amino acids. From germline, CDR1 is MDHEN and CDR2 SYDVKM. After removal of 7 bases from V and 4 bases from J, the junction contained 11 bases not matched to a gene. Here the CDR3 DNA reads TGTGCCAGCATTAACGGGGGGGCTAAGGGCACCGGGGAGCTGTTTTTT. Protein product: CASINGGAKGTGELFF.

The V call is TRBV5-4, the J call TRBJ2-7, with 8 bases fitting TRBD1. The germline V gene encodes CDR1 SGHNT and CDR2 YYREEE (reference sequence). The CDR3 runs 15 residues. J was trimmed by 0 bases and V by 1 base; bases with no gene match: 3. The CDR3 DNA reads as TGTGCCAGCAGCTTGACAGGGGGGACCTCCTACGAGCAGTACTTC. This translates into CASSLTGGTSYEQYF.

The sample holds one count of this clone. CDR3 region: CASSFALLAGELFF. For the CDR3, the DNA is TGTGCCAGCAGTTTCGCGCTGCTCGCCGGGGAGCTGTTTTTT. J is TRBJ2-2 and V is TRBV27; D call uncertain. Germline CDR1 is MNHEY and CDR2 is SMNVEV (reference sequence). Deletions cut 3 bases from V and 6 bases from J, with 11 bases between. This CDR3 is 14 amino acids long.